This TCR beta chain was found in a study of T cells after yellow fever vaccination. About the study: Libraries from low-cell-number fractions were prepared with the SMART-Seq v4 Ultra Low Input RNA kit. Study-level results: Overlap between CD4 and CD8 compartments was detected for a small share of clonotypes.

Germline assignment: CDR1 LGHNT and CDR2 FRNRAP. The CDR3 has 16 amino acids. J gave up 3 bases and V 3 bases, and 8 bases lay outside the gene matches. As TCR cDNA was made by 5'RACE template switching, a universal primer site and UMIs were added. TCRdb called the 5' RACE reads again in MiXCR, with one record for every CDR3 protein. The data show about 260,000 distinct CDR3 sequences, roughly 4.8% seen once. This clonotype was recorded many times. Its specificity is unknown. The V call is TRBV12-5, the J call TRBJ2-3, with TRBD2 matching 8 bases. This clonotype was obtained from a man between 18 and 35 years old who received the YFV17D yellow fever vaccine. Specimen: CD4+ T cells sorted from PBMCs, collected on the day of the yellow fever booster vaccination. The CDR3 DNA sequence: TGTGCTAGTGGTTTAGGAGTTGGCGGGGGGACAGATACGCAGTATTTT. Translated, it gives CASGLGVGGGTDTQYF. The variable domain in full, with the rest retrieved from reference TRBV12-5 and TRBJ2-3, is DARVTQTPRHKVTEMGQEVTMRCQPILGHNTVFWYRQTMMQGLELLAYFRNRAPLDDSGMPKDRFSAEMPDATLATLKIQPSEPRDSAVYFCASGLGVGGGTDTQYFGPGTRLTVL.